These 24 T cell receptor beta chains were sequenced from one sample in a study of cytomegalovirus exposure and HLA in healthy donors. Some clones are missing from TCRdb's copy, which holds only in-frame ones; the method was immunoSEQ multiplex PCR. Of fewer than 120,000 clones listed, 89% were seen once; the top ten hold over 1.5%. Sequencing input: PBMCs. The receptor source for this set is a woman younger than 35 in good health and CMV-seronegative.

The gene calls are TRBV11-2 and TRBJ2-1, with 12 nucleotides matching TRBD2. CDR1 and CDR2 (germline): SGHAT, FQNNGV. This CDR3 is built from 16 residues. After removal of 5 bases from V and 9 bases from J, the junction contained 11 bases not matched to a gene. DNA for the CDR3: TGTGCCAGCAGCCTAGGGGGGCTAGCGGGAGGGACTGAGCAGTTCTTC. As protein: CASSLGGLAGGTEQFF.

The chain carries TRBV18 and TRBJ1-3; 9 bases match TRBD1. The CDR3 spans 15 residues. Germline V gene data show CDR1 as KGHSH and CDR2 as LQKENI. V was clipped by 6 bases and J by 4 bases; unmatched bases: 7. The CDR3 DNA reads TGTGCCAGCTCGGAGACAGGGGGTACAGGAAACACCATATATTTT. As protein: CASSETGGTGNTIYF.

The CDR3 DNA reads as TGTGCCAGCAGCTTAGCTAGGGAGTCGTGGGGCTACACCTTC. Translated: CASSLARESWGYTF. This chain links TRBV7-3 with TRBJ1-2; unclear D gene. The V gene's germline CDR1 is SGHTA and CDR2 FQGTGA. This CDR3 is 14 amino acids long. Between the trimmed V and J ends, which lost 2 bases and 8 bases, there was a span of 15 bases.

The rearrangement joins TRBV4-1 to TRBJ2-7; the D is unclear. The length of the CDR3 is 16 residues. Trimming pared 0 bases from V and 2 bases from J, leaving 14 bases between. Looked up from germline, CDR1 is MGHRA and CDR2 is YSYEKL. The DNA for the CDR3 is TGCGCCAGCAGCCAAGATTACAGCCAAATCCCCTACGAGCAGTACTTC. It codes for CASSQDYSQIPYEQYF.

The chain links TRBV30 to TRBJ2-3, with D maybe TRBD1 (6 bases). Germline CDR1 reads GTSNPN; CDR2 reads SVGIG (reference sequence). Trimming took 4 bases from V and 8 from J, leaving 16 bases between them. This CDR3 region has 13 residues. The CDR3 DNA follows: TGTGCCTGGACCAGGGGTGTAGGGGGTACGCAGTATTTT. Translation gives CAWTRGVGGTQYF.

The chain employs TRBV4-2 and TRBJ1-4; D gene unclear. There are 16 residues in the CDR3. The germline V and J ends were trimmed by 3 bases and 0 bases, with 11 bases remaining between them. The germline gives CDR1 LGHNA, CDR2 YNFKEQ. The CDR3 spells CASSQITGSTNEKLFF. CDR3 sequence (DNA): TGTGCCAGCAGCCAGATAACGGGATCAACTAATGAAAAACTGTTTTTT.

The chain joins TRBV7-6 to TRBJ2-1, with 10 bases identical to TRBD2. The CDR3 sequence is 15 residues long. CDR1 and CDR2 (germline): SGHVS, FNYEAQ. J lost 2 bases, V lost 4 bases, and 2 bases had no gene match. The CDR3, as DNA: TGTGCCAGCAGCTCAGGGACTAGCGCCTACAATGAGCAGTTCTTC. It encodes CASSSGTSAYNEQFF.

The chain combines TRBV6-1 with TRBJ1-2, with 9 bases matching TRBD1. The junction had 13 bases not matched to a gene; V was cut back by 7 bases and J by 7 bases. This CDR3 region has 15 residues. Germline V lookup: CDR1 MNHNS, CDR2 SASEGT. This CDR3 reads CASNKYRDREAGYTF. The DNA of the CDR3 is TGTGCCAGCAACAAATACCGGGACAGGGAGGCTGGCTACACCTTC.

The rearrangement uses TRBV4-1 and TRBJ2-3; perhaps TRBD2 as D (5 bases). The CDR3 is 18 amino acids. Trimming removed 0 bases at V and 1 base at J, with 17 bases between. Per the germline V gene, CDR1 is MGHRA and CDR2 is YSYEKL. The CDR3 bases are TGCGCCAGCAGCCAAGAAGGGAGCCTGGTCGGCGGCACAGATACGCAGTATTTT. It is translated as CASSQEGSLVGGTDTQYF.

The chain recombines TRBV4-3 with TRBJ2-2; 7 positions match TRBD2. With V trimmed by 0 bases and J by 4 bases, 8 bases remained unmatched. This CDR3 is 17 amino acids long. Germline CDR1 is LGHNA and CDR2 is YSLEER. The CDR3 protein is CASSQDGRGSGTGELFF. The CDR3 region has the DNA TGCGCCAGCAGCCAAGATGGGAGGGGTAGCGGCACCGGGGAGCTGTTTTTT.

This clone was found a few times. The chain carries TRBV6-1 and TRBJ2-7; tentatively, D is TRBD1 (5 bases). Germline values: CDR1 MNHNS, CDR2 SASEGT. The CDR3 covers 12 residues. The V end lost 8 bases, the J end lost 10 bases, and 18 bases lay between the germline ends. The chain's CDR3 is CASALSQDGQYF. CDR3 DNA sequence: TGTGCCAGCGCGCTCTCACAGGACGGTCAGTACTTC.

The rearrangement links TRBV29-1 to TRBJ2-1; 12 nucleotides align to TRBD2. Germline lookup yields CDR1 SQVTM and CDR2 ANQGSEA. V dropped 4 bases and J dropped 9; count of bases not matched to a gene: 4. The CDR3 runs 13 residues. CDR3 sequence: CSVGGLAGVEQFF. In DNA form, the CDR3 reads TGCAGCGTTGGGGGACTAGCGGGCGTTGAGCAGTTCTTC.

The rearrangement links TRBV6-4 to TRBJ2-1; D unclear. The CDR3 consists of 12 residues. V was trimmed by 2 bases and J by 7 bases, leaving 6 bases between them. Germline V gene sequence: CDR1 MRHNA, CDR2 SNTAGT. The CDR3 here is CASSDHGNEQFF. The CDR3 DNA reads TGTGCCAGCAGTGACCACGGTAATGAGCAGTTCTTC.

The chain is built from TRBV10-3 and TRBJ2-5; TRBD1 agrees at 12 bases. CDR1 is ENHRY, CDR2 SYGVKD, per germline. V lost 3 bases to trimming and J lost 5 bases; unmatched junction nucleotides: 7. CDR3 length: 16 residues. The CDR3 DNA is TGTGCCATCAGTGACGGGACAGGGGGCCCGGGGGAGACCCAGTACTTC. It translates to CAISDGTGGPGETQYF.

The chain couples TRBV28 to TRBJ1-5; possibly TRBD1 for D (5 bases). V lost 5 bases to trimming and J lost 5 bases, with 13 bases between them. The germline V gene encodes CDR1 MDHEN and CDR2 SYDVKM. The CDR3 sequence is 14 residues long. The CDR3 loop reads CASSPWGRDQPQHF. The CDR3 DNA reads as TGTGCCAGCAGTCCCTGGGGGAGGGATCAGCCCCAGCATTTT.

This rearrangement joins TRBV6-6 to TRBJ2-1, with 8 bases lining up with TRBD2. The CDR3 is 15 amino acids. The V gene end was trimmed by 6 bases and the J gene end by 0 bases; junction bases not matched to a gene: 4. CDR1 MNHNY and CDR2 SVGAGI come from the germline V gene (reference sequence). CDR3: CASRTGTSSYNEQFF. In DNA, the CDR3 is TGTGCCAGCAGAACGGGGACTAGCTCCTACAATGAGCAGTTCTTC.

This clone was counted once. The rearrangement joins TRBV7-9 to TRBJ2-7, with a tentative D call TRBD1 (5 bases). Trimming cost V 5 bases and J 7 bases, with 15 bases left between them. Germline CDR1 reads SEHNR; CDR2 reads FQNEAQ (reference sequence). This CDR3 is built from 13 residues. Here the CDR3 DNA reads TGTGCCAGCAGCCTCAGGGTCGCTGGGGAGCAGTACTTC. Amino acid sequence: CASSLRVAGEQYF.

The rearrangement joins TRBV5-1 to TRBJ2-1, with D perhaps TRBD2 (5 bases). CDR3 length: 16 residues. The ends were cut back, 4 bases at V and 0 bases at J, with 14 bases in the middle. In germline, CDR1 is SGHRS, CDR2 YFSETQ. CDR3 nucleotides: TGCGCCAGCAGCCTACGGGGTGGGAGCTCCTACAATGAGCAGTTCTTC. Translating gives CASSLRGGSSYNEQFF. The entire variable domain, with the rest obtained from reference TRBV5-1 and TRBJ2-1, is as follows: KAGVTQTPRYLIKTRGQQVTLSCSPISGHRSVSWYQQTPGQGLQFLFEYFSETQRNKGNFPGRFSGRQFSNSRSEMNVSTLELGDSALYLCASSLRGGSSYNEQFFGPGTRLTVL.

This chain links TRBV20-1 with TRBJ1-2; no clear D gene. This CDR3 is 11 amino acids long. V was cut by 3 bases and J by 2 bases, with 4 bases left in between. CDR1 is DFQATT and CDR2 is SNEGSKA in the germline V gene (reference sequence). CDR3 DNA: TGCAGTGCTAGCCAGAACTATGGCTACACCTTC. This translates into CSASQNYGYTF.

The chain employs TRBV15 and TRBJ2-7; the D gene is possibly TRBD2 (5 bases). CDR1 and CDR2 (germline): LNHNV, YYDKDF (reference sequence). This CDR3 is built from 13 residues. V lost 5 bases and J 4 bases, leaving 12 bases between the germline ends. The CDR3 DNA follows: TGTGCCACCAGCCCCGACCGGGGTTACGAGCAGTACTTC. It encodes CATSPDRGYEQYF.

Worth noting for this clone: The junction shows a germline mismatch at one end, possibly a read error. V gene TRBV4-3 combines with J gene TRBJ2-2; the D gene is possibly TRBD2 (6 bases). The CDR3 sequence is 17 residues long. Germline V gene data show CDR1 as LGHNA and CDR2 as YSLEER. The CDR3 sequence: CASGQGLLLANTGELFF. In DNA, the CDR3 is TGCGCCAGCGGCCAGGGACTCCTCCTAGCGAACACCGGGGAGCTGTTTTTT.

The V and J genes are TRBV27 and TRBJ2-2; a possible D gene is TRBD1 (6 bases). The CDR3 loop spans 17 amino acids. Germline lookup yields CDR1 MNHEY and CDR2 SMNVEV (reference sequence). V was trimmed by 1 base and J by 6 bases, leaving 18 bases between them. For the CDR3, the DNA is TGTGCCAGCAGTTTATTCGGGCAGGGGAGTTACTCCGGGGAGCTGTTTTTT. It translates to CASSLFGQGSYSGELFF.

The genes are TRBV19 and TRBJ2-1; 8 nucleotides match TRBD2. Losses at the gene ends were 3 bases for V and 2 bases for J; bases not matched to a gene: 9. The length of the CDR3 is 17 residues. Germline loops: CDR1 LNHDA, CDR2 SQIVND (reference sequence). The CDR3 is CASSIPWARGAYNEQFF. Here the CDR3 DNA reads TGTGCCAGTAGTATTCCCTGGGCGCGGGGGGCCTACAATGAGCAGTTCTTC.

The rearrangement uses TRBV27 and TRBJ2-3; 8 bases map to TRBD2. Trimming cost V 0 bases and J 6 bases; bases outside gene matches: 8. The CDR3 sequence is 16 residues long. The germline V gene has CDR1 MNHEY and CDR2 SMNVEV (reference sequence). The CDR3 coding sequence is TGTGCCAGCAGTTTATCGAGATTAGCGGGAACGGATACGCAGTATTTT. It yields the protein CASSLSRLAGTDTQYF.